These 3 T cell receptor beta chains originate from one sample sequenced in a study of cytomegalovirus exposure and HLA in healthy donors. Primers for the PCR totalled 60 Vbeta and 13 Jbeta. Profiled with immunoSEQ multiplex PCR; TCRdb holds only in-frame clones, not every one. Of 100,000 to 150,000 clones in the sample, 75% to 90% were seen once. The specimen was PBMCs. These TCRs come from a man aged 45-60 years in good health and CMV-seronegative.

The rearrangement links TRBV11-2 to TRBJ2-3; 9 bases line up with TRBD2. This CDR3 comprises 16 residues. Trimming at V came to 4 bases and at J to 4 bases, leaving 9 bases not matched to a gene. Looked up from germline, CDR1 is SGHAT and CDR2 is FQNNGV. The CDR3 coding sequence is TGTGCCAGCAGCTACTCGGGTAGCGGGAGTTCAGATACGCAGTATTTT. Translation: CASSYSGSGSSDTQYF.

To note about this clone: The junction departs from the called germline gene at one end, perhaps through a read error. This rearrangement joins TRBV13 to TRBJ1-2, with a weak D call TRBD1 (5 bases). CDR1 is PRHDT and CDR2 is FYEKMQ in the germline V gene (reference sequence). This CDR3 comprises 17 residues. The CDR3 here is CASRLGLSSVTVYGYTF. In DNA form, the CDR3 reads TGTGCCAGCCGCTTAGGCCTTTCTAGTGTGACAGTGTATGGCTACACCTTC.

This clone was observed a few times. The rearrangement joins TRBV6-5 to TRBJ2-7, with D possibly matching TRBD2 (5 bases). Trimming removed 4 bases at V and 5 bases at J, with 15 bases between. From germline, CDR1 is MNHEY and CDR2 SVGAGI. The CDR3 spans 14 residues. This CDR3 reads CASSWNRRVNEQYF. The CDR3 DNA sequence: TGTGCCAGCAGTTGGAACCGGCGGGTGAACGAGCAGTACTTC.